The 20 T cell receptor beta chains below all came from one sample that was sequenced in a study of T cells in Graves' hyperthyroidism and ophthalmopathy. The CDR3 regions of TCR beta were amplified from RNA transcripts. With the HTBI primer set, the TCR CDR3 went through a first round of RT-PCR. A single record per CDR3 protein comes from TCRdb applying MiXCR to the multiplex PCR reads. The repertoire holds roughly 700,000 distinct CDR3 sequences, 35% seen once, with approximately 31% in the top ten. The sequencing input was blood. All receptors derive from a woman aged 40-49 years with Graves' hyperthyroidism.

This sequence joins TRBV30 and TRBJ2-7; the match to TRBD1 covers 7 bases. Germline V gives CDR1 GTSNPN, CDR2 SVGIG (reference sequence). V gave up 4 bases and J gave up 2 bases; unmatched junction bases: 8. The CDR3 has 14 residues. Written as DNA, the CDR3 is TGTGCCTGGAATTCTCCGGGACAGACCTACGAGCAGTACTTC. Translating it yields CAWNSPGQTYEQYF.

The rearrangement links TRBV19 to TRBJ2-5, with TRBD1 matching over 11 bases. The V and J ends lost 8 bases and 4 bases, in that order; junction bases with no gene match: 3. The CDR3 runs to 13 residues. CDR1 is LNHDA, CDR2 SQIVND, per germline (reference sequence). The CDR3 reads CASGGQGGETQYF. Written as DNA, the CDR3 is TGTGCCAGTGGGGGACAGGGGGGAGAGACCCAGTACTTC.

This clonotype appeared a single time. Written as DNA, the CDR3 is TGTGCCAGCAGTACAAACCAAATGAACACTGAAGCTTTCTTT. Translating it yields CASSTNQMNTEAFF. The V gene is TRBV6-1, the J gene TRBJ1-1; D is unresolved. The V end lost 5 bases, the J end lost 0 bases, and 10 bases lay between the germline ends. This CDR3 has 14 residues. Per the germline V gene, CDR1 is MNHNS and CDR2 is SASEGT.

This clonotype was observed at least ten times. This chain joins TRBV6-5 and TRBJ1-5; TRBD1 is a possible D gene (5 bases). V was clipped by 6 bases and J by 9 bases, with 15 bases between them. The CDR3 consists of 13 residues. CDR1 is MNHEY, CDR2 SVGAGI, per germline. The CDR3 DNA reads TGTGCCAGCAGCTTGCCCGGGGGTAGGCCCCAGCATTTT. This codes for CASSLPGGRPQHF.

This clonotype is a singleton in its sample. The V call is TRBV24-1, the J call TRBJ1-5; 9 bases fit TRBD1. Germline V gives CDR1 KGHDR, CDR2 SFDVKD. The CDR3 is 16 amino acids. Trimming cost V 4 bases and J 3 bases; bases outside gene matches: 6. The CDR3 DNA is TGTGCCACCAGTGACCACGGACAGGGGCACAATCAGCCCCAGCATTTT. Translating gives CATSDHGQGHNQPQHF.

V usage is TRBV6-5 and J usage is TRBJ1-3; D not resolved. This CDR3 region has 14 residues. Germline values: CDR1 MNHEY, CDR2 SVGAGI. V was shortened by 0 bases and J by 7 bases, with 10 bases between the two germline ends. DNA of the CDR3: TGTGCCAGCAGTTACTCGATAAATACGAACACCATATATTTT. The encoded protein is CASSYSINTNTIYF.

This clonotype showed up just a few times. The chain's CDR3 is CASSDSGRTHQPQHF. DNA of the CDR3: TGTGCCAGCAGTGATTCGGGACGGACTCATCAGCCCCAGCATTTT. The chain is built from TRBV6-5 and TRBJ1-5, with a possible D match to TRBD1 (5 bases). Trimming stripped 5 bases from V and 5 bases from J, with 16 bases between. This CDR3 spans 15 amino acids. Germline V gene sequence: CDR1 MNHEY, CDR2 SVGAGI.

This clonotype was seen repeatedly, ten times or more. The chain links TRBV20-1 to TRBJ2-5, with D possibly TRBD2 on 6 matching bases. V was trimmed by 5 bases and J by 7 bases, leaving 20 bases between them. This CDR3 is 14 amino acids long. From germline, CDR1 is DFQATT and CDR2 SNEGSKA (reference sequence). CDR3 coding DNA: TGCAGTGCTCTCGGAGGGCGGGAACCCAGGACCCAGTACTTC. Encoded protein: CSALGGREPRTQYF.

In DNA, the CDR3 is TGTGCCATCAGTGAGTCCGGCGGGAGAGGAGAGACCCAGTACTTC. This gives the protein CAISESGGRGETQYF. This chain uses TRBV10-3 with TRBJ2-5, with 7 bases identical to TRBD2. This CDR3 comprises 15 residues. V lost 0 bases, J lost 4 bases, and 5 bases stayed unmatched. CDR1 and CDR2 (germline): ENHRY, SYGVKD.

On this clonotype: One end of the junction does not line up with germline, which may come from a read error. The gene calls are TRBV2 and TRBJ1-1; D is unresolved. The CDR3 runs to 14 residues. Germline values: CDR1 SNHLY, CDR2 FYNNEI. The CDR3 spells CASSLGPVNTEVFF. CDR3 nucleotides: TGTGCCAGCAGCCTCGGACCAGTGAACACTGAAGTTTTCTTT.

In regard to this clonotype: A much larger clonotype is one base distant, so this may be a read error. The chain is built from TRBV29-1 and TRBJ1-5; unclear D gene. Germline V lookup: CDR1 SQVTM, CDR2 ANQGSEA. CDR3 length equals 13 residues. Deletions cut 4 bases from V and 5 bases from J, with 12 bases between. CDR3 bases: TGCAGCGTTGGCTACGGCCCTTATCAGCCCCAGCATTTT. Its protein product is CSVGYGPYQPQHF.

The rearrangement uses TRBV29-1 and TRBJ2-7, with 8 bases fitting TRBD1. Germline V gene lookup returns CDR1 SQVTM and CDR2 ANQGSEA. This CDR3 spans 14 amino acids. V gave up 8 bases and J gave up 2 bases; unmatched junction bases: 11. DNA of the CDR3: TGCAGCCTGACCGACAGGGGCGACACCTACGAGCAGTACTTC. This encodes CSLTDRGDTYEQYF.

This clonotype appeared a few times. This chain connects TRBV6-5 to TRBJ2-5, with D unclear. Per germline, CDR1 MNHEY and CDR2 SVGAGI. The germline V and J ends were trimmed by 4 bases and 5 bases, with 8 bases remaining between them. The CDR3 runs to 12 residues. The chain's CDR3 is CASSSYGETQYF. Written as DNA, the CDR3 is TGTGCCAGCAGTTCGTACGGGGAGACCCAGTACTTC.

This clonotype was recorded at least ten times. J is TRBJ2-5 and V is TRBV9; D is unresolved. Germline CDR1 reads SGDLS; CDR2 reads YYNGEE. This CDR3 has 13 residues. The V and J ends lost 3 bases and 5 bases respectively, with 11 bases between them. The CDR3 here is CASSGGERETQYF. Written as DNA, the CDR3 is TGTGCCAGCAGCGGTGGTGAAAGGGAGACCCAGTACTTC.

This clonotype was detected many times. The V gene is TRBV7-3, the J gene TRBJ2-5; TRBD1 is a possible D gene (5 bases). CDR1 is SGHTA and CDR2 is FQGTGA in the germline V gene. The CDR3 contains 14 residues. Between the trimmed V and J ends, which lost 5 bases and 10 bases, there was a span of 20 bases. DNA of the CDR3: TGTGCCAGCAGCCTGACGGACAATAGGAAGGACCAGTACTTC. It yields the protein CASSLTDNRKDQYF.

This clonotype occurred many times. This rearrangement joins TRBV20-1 to TRBJ2-7, with D unresolved. The CDR3 is 11 residues long. Trimming removed 6 bases from V and 1 base from J, with 7 bases in between. Germline V gene lookup returns CDR1 DFQATT and CDR2 SNEGSKA (reference sequence). The CDR3 reads CSATNSYEQYF. The CDR3 coding sequence is TGCAGTGCCACCAATTCCTACGAGCAGTACTTC.

This clonotype was counted at least ten times. The gene calls are TRBV20-1 and TRBJ1-2; D gene uncertain. The germline CDR1 and CDR2 sequences are DFQATT and SNEGSKA (reference sequence). The V end lost 0 bases, the J end lost 5 bases, and 13 bases lay between the germline ends. The CDR3 is 14 amino acids. CDR3 coding DNA: TGCAGTGCTAGAGATCGATCGGGAAGGTATGGCTACACCTTC. Translation: CSARDRSGRYGYTF.

The V call is TRBV10-3, the J call TRBJ2-2; D uncertain. Germline CDR1 reads ENHRY; CDR2 reads SYGVKD. The CDR3 extends over 16 amino acids. V lost 2 bases and J lost 5, with 15 bases in between. The CDR3 nucleotides are TGTGCCATCAGTGAGAAAGTGGACCGTAGTACCGGGGAGCTGTTTTTT. Translated, it gives CAISEKVDRSTGELFF.

This clonotype occurred a few times. The V and J genes are TRBV2 and TRBJ1-2; unclear D gene. From germline, CDR1 is SNHLY and CDR2 FYNNEI. The CDR3 runs 13 residues. V was shortened by 7 bases and J by 7 bases, with 16 bases between the two germline ends. The CDR3 DNA reads as TGTGCCAGCACCAACCCGAGGGCAGGTGGCTACACCTTC. It encodes CASTNPRAGGYTF.

A few counts support this clonotype. This may come from a read error, since a much larger clone is one base off. The V call is TRBV25-1, the J call TRBJ1-2, with D hard to call. The CDR3 is 11 amino acids. Germline V lookup: CDR1 MGHDK, CDR2 SYGVNS. The CDR3 spells CASSESEGYAF. CDR3 coding DNA: TGTGCCAGCAGTGAATCGGAGGGCTACGCCTTC.